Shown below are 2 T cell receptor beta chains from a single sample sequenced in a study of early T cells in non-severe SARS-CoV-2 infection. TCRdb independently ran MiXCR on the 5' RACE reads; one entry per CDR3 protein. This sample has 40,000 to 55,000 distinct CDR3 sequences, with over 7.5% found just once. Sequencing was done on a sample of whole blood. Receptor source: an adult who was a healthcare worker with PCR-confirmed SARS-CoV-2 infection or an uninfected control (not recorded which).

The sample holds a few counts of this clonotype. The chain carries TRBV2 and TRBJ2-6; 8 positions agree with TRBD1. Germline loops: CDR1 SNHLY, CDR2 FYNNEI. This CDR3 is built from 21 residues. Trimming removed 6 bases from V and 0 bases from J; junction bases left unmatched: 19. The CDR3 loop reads CASRGPIRDRPQPSGANVLTF. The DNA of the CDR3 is TGTGCCAGCAGGGGACCTATCCGGGACAGGCCCCAACCCTCTGGGGCCAACGTCCTGACTTTC. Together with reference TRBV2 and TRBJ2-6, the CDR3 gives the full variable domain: EPEVTQTPSHQVTQMGQEVILRCVPISNHLYFYWYRQILGQKVEFLVSFYNNEISEKSEIFDDQFSVERPDGSNFTLKIRSTKLEDSAMYFCASRGPIRDRPQPSGANVLTFGAGSRLTVL.

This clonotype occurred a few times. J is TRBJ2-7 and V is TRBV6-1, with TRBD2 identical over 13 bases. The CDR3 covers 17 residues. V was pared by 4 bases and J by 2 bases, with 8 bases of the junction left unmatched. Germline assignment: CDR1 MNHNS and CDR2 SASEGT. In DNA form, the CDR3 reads TGTGCCAGCAGTGGAACGACTAGCGGGAGGCACACCTACGAGCAGTACTTC. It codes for CASSGTTSGRHTYEQYF.